The 19 T cell receptor beta chains given below trace back to one sample, sequenced in a study of blood T cell repertoires in COVID-19. Profiled with immunoSEQ multiplex PCR; TCRdb holds only in-frame clones, not every one. The data hold about 76,000 clones, with more than 75% observed a single time. The sample comprised peripheral blood. These receptors all stem from an elderly woman with active or convalescent COVID-19.

The CDR3 spells CASSPDLSSYNEQFF. The CDR3 region has the DNA TGCGCCAGCAGCCCCGACTTGAGCTCCTACAATGAGCAGTTCTTC. This chain connects TRBV4-3 to TRBJ2-1, with D hard to call. Per germline, CDR1 LGHNA and CDR2 YSLEER. The CDR3 runs 15 residues. The V and J ends lost 4 bases and 0 bases respectively, with 10 bases between them.

This chain links TRBV7-6 with TRBJ1-4, with D possibly TRBD1 on 5 matching bases. The germline gives CDR1 SGHVS, CDR2 FNYEAQ. V was trimmed by 1 base and J by 2 bases, leaving 11 bases between them. The CDR3 has 16 amino acids. In DNA form, the CDR3 reads TGTGCCAGCAGCTTAGTGGCAGGGTTTACTAATGAAAAACTGTTTTTT. It is translated as CASSLVAGFTNEKLFF.

This rearrangement joins TRBV9 to TRBJ1-4; 10 bases line up with TRBD1. Losses at the gene ends were 3 bases for V and 7 bases for J; bases not matched to a gene: 6. The V gene's germline CDR1 is SGDLS and CDR2 YYNGEE. CDR3 length: 15 amino acids. CDR3 in DNA: TGTGCCAGCAGCGAAGGGGACAGGGGCGGTGAAAAACTGTTTTTT. It yields the protein CASSEGDRGGEKLFF.

The chain links TRBV10-3 to TRBJ2-2, with 11 bases matching TRBD1. Germline-derived CDR1 and CDR2 are ENHRY and SYGVKD. The CDR3 is made up of 16 amino acids. V lost 5 bases and J lost 4; bases outside the gene matches: 6. The CDR3 loop is CAISFTGTGGTGELFF. The DNA of the CDR3 is TGTGCCATCAGTTTCACCGGGACAGGGGGCACCGGGGAGCTGTTTTTT.

The rearrangement joins TRBV5-1 to TRBJ1-2; no reliable D call. The germline CDR1 and CDR2 sequences are SGHRS and YFSETQ. V lost 4 bases and J 2 bases, leaving 15 bases between the germline ends. The CDR3 runs 15 residues. The CDR3 DNA follows: TGCGCCAGCAGCGCCGGTCGTGGGCTAAACTATGGCTACACCTTC. This codes for CASSAGRGLNYGYTF.

The genes are TRBV28 and TRBJ1-2; 7 positions match TRBD1. The CDR3 is 11 amino acids. The J segment lost 7 bases and the V segment lost 5 bases, leaving 1 base of the junction unmatched. Germline V gives CDR1 MDHEN, CDR2 SYDVKM. For the CDR3, the DNA is TGTGCCAGCAGTGGGGACAGTGGCTACACCTTC. It yields the protein CASSGDSGYTF.

The chain couples TRBV7-9 to TRBJ2-7; tentative D call: TRBD1 (5 bases). The V and J ends lost 2 bases and 3 bases respectively, with 11 bases between them. CDR1 is SEHNR and CDR2 is FQNEAQ in the germline V gene (reference sequence). CDR3 size: 14 residues. The CDR3 sequence is CASSLTGAVYEQYF. DNA of the CDR3: TGTGCCAGCAGCTTAACTGGGGCAGTCTACGAGCAGTACTTC.

This clone was counted once. The V gene is TRBV4-2, the J gene TRBJ2-1; no firm D call. The germline V and J ends were trimmed by 1 base and 6 bases, with 13 bases remaining between them. This CDR3 has 15 residues. Germline CDR1 LGHNA, CDR2 YNFKEQ. CDR3 coding DNA: TGTGCCAGCAGCCAAGGTTCGGTCAAAACCAATGAGCAGTTCTTC. Its translation is CASSQGSVKTNEQFF.

The chain uses TRBV5-5 and TRBJ1-4, with 9 bases aligning to TRBD1. This CDR3 region has 15 residues. Trimming at V came to 3 bases and at J to 5 bases, leaving 5 bases not matched to a gene. Germline-derived CDR1 and CDR2 are SGHKS and YYEKEE (reference sequence). Here the CDR3 reads CASSWDRVTNEKLFF. Here the CDR3 DNA reads TGTGCCAGCAGCTGGGACAGGGTCACAAATGAAAAACTGTTTTTT.

The V gene is TRBV6-4, the J gene TRBJ1-5, with D unresolved. The CDR3 runs to 13 residues. Germline V CDR1 and CDR2: MRHNA, SNTAGT. Trimming removed 8 bases from V and 4 bases from J, with 12 bases in between. CDR3 nucleotide sequence: TGTGCCAGCCCTATTAAACCTAATCAGCCCCAGCATTTT. Protein sequence: CASPIKPNQPQHF.

V gene TRBV3-1 (or the pseudogene TRBV3-2) combines with J gene TRBJ1-2; perhaps TRBD1 as D (6 bases). The CDR3 runs 16 residues. Trimming took 0 bases from V and 5 from J, leaving 16 bases between them. From germline, CDR1 is LGHDT and CDR2 YNNKEL (reference sequence). CDR3: CASSQEAGGGAYGYTF. The CDR3, as DNA: TGTGCCAGCAGCCAAGAGGCGGGCGGGGGGGCATATGGCTACACCTTC.

The chain recombines TRBV4-2 with TRBJ2-2; 9 positions agree with TRBD2. This CDR3 is 17 amino acids long. Trimming cost V 4 bases and J 5 bases; bases outside gene matches: 11. Germline V lookup: CDR1 LGHNA, CDR2 YNFKEQ. For the CDR3, the DNA is TGTGCCAGCAGCCCATCCCAGCGGGGGGATCGGACCGGGGAGCTGTTTTTT. Translation: CASSPSQRGDRTGELFF.

The chain is built from TRBV7-2 and TRBJ2-7; D is unclear. The V end lost 1 base, the J end lost 3 bases, and 10 bases lay between the germline ends. The CDR3 has 14 amino acids. Germline lookup yields CDR1 SGHTA and CDR2 FQGNSA. The CDR3 region has the DNA TGTGCCAGCAGCTTAGATGTAGCTTACTACGAGCAGTACTTC. This sequence encodes CASSLDVAYYEQYF.

This chain joins TRBV7-8 and TRBJ1-1; D remains ambiguous. CDR3 length: 12 residues. Trimming stripped 3 bases from V and 8 bases from J, with 10 bases between. Per the germline V gene, CDR1 is SGHVS and CDR2 is FQNEAQ. The CDR3: CASSFERREAFF. DNA of the CDR3: TGTGCCAGCAGCTTCGAGCGGAGGGAAGCTTTCTTT.

The chain has TRBV5-1 and TRBJ2-3; the D is unclear. Germline CDR1 SGHRS, CDR2 YFSETQ. The CDR3 covers 15 residues. V was clipped by 6 bases and J by 2 bases, with 16 bases between them. CDR3 in amino acids: CASNTRLSDTDTQYF. CDR3 nucleotides: TGCGCCAGCAACACCCGCCTCTCCGACACAGATACGCAGTATTTT.

The chain links TRBV11-2 to TRBJ1-1; D ambiguous. This CDR3 is 13 amino acids long. The germline V gene has CDR1 SGHAT and CDR2 FQNNGV. With 5 bases removed from V and 1 base from J, the gap between germline ends came to 8 bases. CDR3 bases: TGTGCCAGCAGCACTACACCGAACACTGAAGCTTTCTTT. This translates into CASSTTPNTEAFF.

The V and J genes are TRBV6-5 and TRBJ2-7; tentative D call: TRBD1 (7 bases). The V gene's germline CDR1 is MNHEY and CDR2 SVGAGI. V was shortened by 11 bases and J by 4 bases, with 24 bases between the two germline ends. The CDR3 runs to 15 residues. The chain's CDR3 is CAGGKTGPGRYEQYF. The CDR3 DNA is TGTGCCGGGGGGAAGACAGGGCCGGGACGGTACGAGCAGTACTTC.

J is TRBJ2-5 and V is TRBV2, with 11 positions matching TRBD2. Germline CDR1 SNHLY, CDR2 FYNNEI. Trimming took 7 bases from V and 2 from J; bases not matched to a gene: 6. This CDR3 spans 15 amino acids. CDR3 sequence: CASTGLAGGQETQYF. CDR3 in DNA: TGTGCCAGCACGGGGCTAGCGGGGGGACAAGAGACCCAGTACTTC.

The CDR3 sequence is CASSRTGQGSDTQYF. The CDR3 DNA reads TGTGCCAGCAGCCGGACGGGACAGGGGTCGGATACGCAGTATTTT. The chain uses TRBV7-2 and TRBJ2-3; 10 bases line up with TRBD1. Unmatched junction bases numbered 8, after V lost 5 bases and J lost 6 bases. This CDR3 is built from 15 residues. Per germline, CDR1 SGHTA and CDR2 FQGNSA.